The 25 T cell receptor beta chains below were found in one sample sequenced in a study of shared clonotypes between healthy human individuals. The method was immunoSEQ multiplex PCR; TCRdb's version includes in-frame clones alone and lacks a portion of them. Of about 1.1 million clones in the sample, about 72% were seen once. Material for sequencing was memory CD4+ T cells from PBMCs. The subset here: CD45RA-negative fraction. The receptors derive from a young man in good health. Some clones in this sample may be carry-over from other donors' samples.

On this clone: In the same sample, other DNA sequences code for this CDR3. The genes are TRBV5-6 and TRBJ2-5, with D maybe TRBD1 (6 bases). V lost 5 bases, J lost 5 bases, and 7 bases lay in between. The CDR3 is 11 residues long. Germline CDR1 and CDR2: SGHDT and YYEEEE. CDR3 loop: CASRQGETQYF. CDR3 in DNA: TGTGCCAGCAGGCAGGGGGAGACCCAGTACTTC.

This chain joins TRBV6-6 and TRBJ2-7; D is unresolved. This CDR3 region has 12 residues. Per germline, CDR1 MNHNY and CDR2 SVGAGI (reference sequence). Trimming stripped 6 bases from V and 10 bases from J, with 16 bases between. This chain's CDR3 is CASSTTTWRQYF. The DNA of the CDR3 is TGTGCCAGCAGCACCACCACATGGCGCCAGTACTTC.

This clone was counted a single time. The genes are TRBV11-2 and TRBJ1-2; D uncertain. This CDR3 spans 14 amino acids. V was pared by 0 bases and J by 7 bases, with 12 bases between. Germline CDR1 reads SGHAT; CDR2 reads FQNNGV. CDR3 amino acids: CASSLDLRDRGYTF. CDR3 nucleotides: TGTGCCAGCAGCTTAGATCTTAGGGATCGTGGCTACACCTTC.

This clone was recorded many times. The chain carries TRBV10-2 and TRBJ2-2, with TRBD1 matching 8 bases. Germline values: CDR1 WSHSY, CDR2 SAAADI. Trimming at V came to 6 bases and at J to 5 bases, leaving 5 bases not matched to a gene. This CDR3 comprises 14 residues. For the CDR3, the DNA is TGCGCCAGCAGGGAACAGGGGGGAACCGGGGAGCTGTTTTTT. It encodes CASREQGGTGELFF.

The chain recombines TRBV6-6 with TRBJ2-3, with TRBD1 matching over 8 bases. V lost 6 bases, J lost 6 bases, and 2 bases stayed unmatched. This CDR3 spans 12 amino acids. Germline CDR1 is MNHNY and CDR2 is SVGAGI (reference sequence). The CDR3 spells CASRQGGDTQYF. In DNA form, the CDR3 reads TGTGCCAGCAGACAGGGGGGCGATACGCAGTATTTT.

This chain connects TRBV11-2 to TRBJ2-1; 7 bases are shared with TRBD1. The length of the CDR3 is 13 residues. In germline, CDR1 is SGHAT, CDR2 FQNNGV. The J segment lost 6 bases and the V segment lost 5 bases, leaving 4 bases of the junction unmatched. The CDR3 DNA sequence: TGTGCCAGCAGCGACAGGGTGGGCAATGAGCAGTTCTTC. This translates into CASSDRVGNEQFF.

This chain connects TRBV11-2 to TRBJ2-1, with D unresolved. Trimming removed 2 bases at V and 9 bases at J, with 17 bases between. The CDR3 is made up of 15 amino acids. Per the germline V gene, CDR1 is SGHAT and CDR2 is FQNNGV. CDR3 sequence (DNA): TGTGCCAGCAGCTTACAATTGCGTTCCTGGGGTGAGCAGTTCTTC. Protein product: CASSLQLRSWGEQFF.

CDR3 region: CGYNEQFF. The CDR3 DNA is TGCGGTTACAATGAGCAGTTCTTC. The J gene is TRBJ2-1, the V gene TRBV29-1; D call uncertain. This CDR3 contains 8 residues. The germline gives CDR1 SQVTM, CDR2 ANQGSEA.

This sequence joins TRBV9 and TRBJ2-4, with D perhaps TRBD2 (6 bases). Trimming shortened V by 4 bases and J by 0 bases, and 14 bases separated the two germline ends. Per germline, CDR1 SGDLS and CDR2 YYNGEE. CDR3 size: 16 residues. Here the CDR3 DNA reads TGTGCCAGCAGCCCTCAAGCGGGTAAAGCCAAAAACATTCAGTACTTC. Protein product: CASSPQAGKAKNIQYF.

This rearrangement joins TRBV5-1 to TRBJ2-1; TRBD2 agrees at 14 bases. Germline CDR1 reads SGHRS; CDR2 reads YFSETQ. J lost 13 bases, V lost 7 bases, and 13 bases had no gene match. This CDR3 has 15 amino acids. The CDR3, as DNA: TGCGCCAGCGATACCGGACTAGCGGGAGGAGCTGCTCAGTTCTTC. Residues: CASDTGLAGGAAQFF.

Written as DNA, the CDR3 is TGCAGCGTTACCGGACAGGGTCCCTACGAGCAGTACTTC. This codes for CSVTGQGPYEQYF. V is TRBV29-1 and J is TRBJ2-7; TRBD1 agrees at 8 bases. CDR1 is SQVTM, CDR2 ANQGSEA, per germline. The CDR3 is 13 residues long. Germline trimming cut 5 bases from V and 2 bases from J; bases unmatched to any gene: 5.

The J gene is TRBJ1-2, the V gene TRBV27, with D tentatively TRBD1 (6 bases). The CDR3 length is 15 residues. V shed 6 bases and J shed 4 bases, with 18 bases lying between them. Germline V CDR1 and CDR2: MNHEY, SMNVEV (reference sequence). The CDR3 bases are TGTGCCAGCAGCACCGGGGGGGGCGCGGGCTATGGCTACACCTTC. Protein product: CASSTGGGAGYGYTF.

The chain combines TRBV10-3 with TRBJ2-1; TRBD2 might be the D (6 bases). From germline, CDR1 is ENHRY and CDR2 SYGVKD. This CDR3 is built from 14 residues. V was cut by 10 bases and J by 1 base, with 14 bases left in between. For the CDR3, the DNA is TGTGCCACACGGGGTGGAGGGTCCTACAATGAGCAGTTCTTC. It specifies CATRGGGSYNEQFF.

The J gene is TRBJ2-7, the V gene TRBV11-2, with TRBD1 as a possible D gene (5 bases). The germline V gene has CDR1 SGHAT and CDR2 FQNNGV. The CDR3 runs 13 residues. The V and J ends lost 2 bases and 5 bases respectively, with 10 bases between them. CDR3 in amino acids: CASSLLREDEQYF. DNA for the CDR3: TGTGCCAGCAGCTTACTCAGGGAAGACGAGCAGTACTTC.

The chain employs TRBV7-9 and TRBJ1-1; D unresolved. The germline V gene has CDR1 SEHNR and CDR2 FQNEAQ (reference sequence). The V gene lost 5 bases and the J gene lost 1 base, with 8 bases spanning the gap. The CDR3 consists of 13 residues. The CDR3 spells CASSESANTEAFF. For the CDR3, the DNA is TGTGCCAGCAGCGAGTCCGCGAACACTGAAGCTTTCTTT.

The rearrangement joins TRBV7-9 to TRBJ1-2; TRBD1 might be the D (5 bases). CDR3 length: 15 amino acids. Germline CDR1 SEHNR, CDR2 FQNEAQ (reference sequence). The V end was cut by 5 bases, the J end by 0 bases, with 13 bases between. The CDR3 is CASSPRQKTNYGYTF. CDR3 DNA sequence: TGTGCCAGCAGCCCCCGACAGAAGACTAACTATGGCTACACCTTC.

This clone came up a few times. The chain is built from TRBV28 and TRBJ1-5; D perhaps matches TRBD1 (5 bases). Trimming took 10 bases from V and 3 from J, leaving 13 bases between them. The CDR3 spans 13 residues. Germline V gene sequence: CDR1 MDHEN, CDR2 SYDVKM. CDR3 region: CAISDTLNQPQHF. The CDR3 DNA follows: TGTGCCATTTCGGACACGCTCAATCAGCCCCAGCATTTT.

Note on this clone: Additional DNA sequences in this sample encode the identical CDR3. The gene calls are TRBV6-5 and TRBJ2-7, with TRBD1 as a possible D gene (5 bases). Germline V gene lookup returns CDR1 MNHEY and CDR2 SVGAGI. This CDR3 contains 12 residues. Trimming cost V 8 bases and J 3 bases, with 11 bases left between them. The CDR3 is CASSGRGYEQYF. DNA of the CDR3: TGTGCCAGCTCTGGAAGGGGCTACGAGCAGTACTTC.

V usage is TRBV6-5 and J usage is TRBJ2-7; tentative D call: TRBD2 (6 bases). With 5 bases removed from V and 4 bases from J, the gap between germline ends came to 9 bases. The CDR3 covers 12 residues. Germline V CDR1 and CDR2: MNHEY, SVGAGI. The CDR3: CASSPRGYEQYF. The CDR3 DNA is TGTGCCAGCAGTCCTCGGGGGTACGAGCAGTACTTC.

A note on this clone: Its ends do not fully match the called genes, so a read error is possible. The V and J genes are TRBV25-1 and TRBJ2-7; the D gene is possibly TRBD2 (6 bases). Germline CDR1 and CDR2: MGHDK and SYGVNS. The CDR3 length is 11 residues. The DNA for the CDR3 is TGTGCCAGCAGTGAATCGGGAGTGCCGCTTTTC. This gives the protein CASSESGVPLF.

The CDR3 nucleotides are TGCAGCGTCACTTCGCCACCTGCCCAAAACATTCAGTACTTC. As protein: CSVTSPPAQNIQYF. The chain has TRBV29-1 and TRBJ2-4; D gene unclear. The CDR3 has 14 amino acids. Per germline, CDR1 SQVTM and CDR2 ANQGSEA. Trimming stripped 6 bases from V and 5 bases from J, with 17 bases between.

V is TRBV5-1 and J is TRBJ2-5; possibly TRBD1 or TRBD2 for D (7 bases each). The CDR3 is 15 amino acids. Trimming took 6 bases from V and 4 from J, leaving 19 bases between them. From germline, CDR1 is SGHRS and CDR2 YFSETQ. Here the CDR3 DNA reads TGCGCCAGCACCGGGGAGGGGGCGGACGGAGAGACCCAGTACTTC. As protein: CASTGEGADGETQYF.

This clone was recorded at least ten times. CDR3 region: CASNRPGAGEKLFF. Written as DNA, the CDR3 is TGTGCCAGCAACAGGCCGGGGGCGGGTGAAAAACTGTTTTTT. This chain links TRBV7-2 with TRBJ1-4; D is perhaps TRBD1 (6 bases). From germline, CDR1 is SGHTA and CDR2 FQGNSA. CDR3 size: 14 residues. Trimming shortened V by 7 bases and J by 7 bases, and 16 bases separated the two germline ends.

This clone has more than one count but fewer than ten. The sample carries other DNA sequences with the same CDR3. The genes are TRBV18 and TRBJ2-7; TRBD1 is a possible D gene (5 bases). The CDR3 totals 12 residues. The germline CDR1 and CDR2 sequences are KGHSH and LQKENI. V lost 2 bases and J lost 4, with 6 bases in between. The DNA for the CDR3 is TGTGCCAGCTCACCAACAGGATACGAGCAGTACTTC. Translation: CASSPTGYEQYF.

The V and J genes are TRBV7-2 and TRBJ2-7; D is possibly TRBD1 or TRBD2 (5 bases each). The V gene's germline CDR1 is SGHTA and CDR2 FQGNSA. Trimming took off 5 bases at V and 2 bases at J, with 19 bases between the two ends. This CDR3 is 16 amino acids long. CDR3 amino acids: CASSPGPRRGTYEQYF. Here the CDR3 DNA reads TGTGCCAGCAGCCCGGGGCCCAGAAGAGGGACCTACGAGCAGTACTTC.